The 5 T cell receptor beta chains listed next were all sequenced from one sample in a study of blood T cells in healthy people across ages. Sample-barcoded 5' priming and a J-beta primer mix drove a second PCR of 7 to 11 cycles. TCRdb analysed the 5' RACE reads with MiXCR anew, one entry per CDR3 protein. Counted here are some 1.5 million distinct CDR3 sequences, 28% occurring once; the ten biggest clones make up roughly 8%. What was sequenced was blood. These receptor sequences come from a woman aged 25 to 45 in good health.

V usage is TRBV20-1 and J usage is TRBJ2-3; possibly TRBD1 for D (6 bases). Trimming took off 7 bases at V and 5 bases at J, with 16 bases between the two ends. This CDR3 contains 13 residues. Germline-derived CDR1 and CDR2 are DFQATT and SNEGSKA (reference sequence). Written as DNA, the CDR3 is TGCAGTGAAGGACAGAGGACGGGAGATACGCAGTATTTT. Its translation: CSEGQRTGDTQYF.

V usage is TRBV15 and J usage is TRBJ1-2, with 9 bases lining up with TRBD1. CDR3 length equals 17 residues. V dropped 2 bases and J dropped 4; count of bases not matched to a gene: 11. CDR1 and CDR2 from the germline V gene are LNHNV and YYDKDF (reference sequence). The CDR3 bases are TGTGCCACCAGCAGACTTCACCGGGACAGGGAGGGCTATGGCTACACCTTC. This gives the protein CATSRLHRDREGYGYTF.

In this sample, this clonotype turned up a few times. The V and J genes are TRBV9 and TRBJ2-7; maybe TRBD2 (6 bases). V was trimmed by 0 bases and J by 2 bases, leaving 12 bases between them. Germline loops: CDR1 SGDLS, CDR2 YYNGEE. The CDR3 sequence is 15 residues long. The CDR3 region has the DNA TGTGCCAGCAGCGTAGGTCCTAGCGCCACCTACGAGCAGTACTTC. It yields the protein CASSVGPSATYEQYF.

This clonotype has more than one count but fewer than ten. CDR3 nucleotide sequence: TGTGCCAGCAGTTGGGACTTGACGAGCTCCTACAATGAGCAGTTCTTC. Its protein product is CASSWDLTSSYNEQFF. The rearrangement joins TRBV7-7 to TRBJ2-1, with a weak D call TRBD2 (6 bases). The CDR3 totals 16 residues. Trimming left V 6 bases short and J 0 bases short, with 15 bases between. The germline V gene encodes CDR1 SSHAT and CDR2 FNYEAQ (reference sequence).

The V gene is TRBV6-2 or TRBV6-3, the J gene TRBJ2-2; a possible D gene is TRBD1 (6 bases). The CDR3 length is 14 residues. In germline, CDR1 is MNHEY, CDR2 SVGEGT. V dropped 5 bases and J dropped 4 bases, with 11 bases sitting between them. The CDR3 DNA follows: TGTGCCAGCAGTGGAACCAGGGGCACCGGGGAGCTGTTTTTT. Amino acids: CASSGTRGTGELFF.